The 6 T cell receptor beta chains reported below all come from one sample, sequenced in a study of cytomegalovirus exposure and HLA in healthy donors (dated by TCRdb to 2017 to 2019). Libraries were constructed by the immunoSEQ multiplex PCR assay. For the multiplex PCR, a mixture combining 60 forward primers for TCR Vbeta segments and 13 reverse primers for TCR Jbeta segments was used. TCRdb took this table from immuneACCESS and kept in-frame rearrangements with V and J called. Such tables lack part of the clones; where checked against another copy, unresolved V genes explain under half of the gap, and the rest is unexplained. The sample table shows 100,000 to 150,000 clones, and 65% to 75% are seen once. The ten largest clones take up less than 4% of the sample. Sequenced input: PBMCs. The receptors stem from a man between 40 and 49 years old in good health and CMV-seropositive.

The chain employs TRBV5-4 and TRBJ1-2, with D maybe TRBD1 (5 bases). Trimming cost V 4 bases and J 4 bases, with 14 bases left between them. The CDR3 loop spans 14 amino acids. Germline CDR1 SGHNT, CDR2 YYREEE (reference sequence). CDR3: CASSPGGSLYGYTF. The CDR3 DNA reads TGTGCCAGCAGCCCGGGGGGATCCCTCTATGGCTACACCTTC.

V usage is TRBV19 and J usage is TRBJ1-5; 7 bases map to TRBD1. There are 14 residues in the CDR3. Germline V gene lookup returns CDR1 LNHDA and CDR2 SQIVND (reference sequence). Germline trimming cut 3 bases from V and 7 bases from J; bases unmatched to any gene: 6. CDR3 nucleotides: TGTGCCAGTAGTATCGACAGGGCGGGCCAGCCCCAGCATTTT. Translated, it gives CASSIDRAGQPQHF.

The V and J genes are TRBV9 and TRBJ1-3, with TRBD1 matching 8 bases. J lost 0 bases, V lost 3 bases, and 11 bases had no gene match. Per the germline V gene, CDR1 is SGDLS and CDR2 is YYNGEE. The CDR3 spans 18 residues. The CDR3 coding sequence is TGTGCCAGCAGCGCCCCGGGACAGGCTCCTGGCTCTGGAAACACCATATATTTT. Protein product: CASSAPGQAPGSGNTIYF.

The chain couples TRBV6-5 to TRBJ2-7; TRBD1 aligns across 7 bases. The V and J ends lost 6 bases and 6 bases, in that order; junction bases with no gene match: 8. The CDR3 is made up of 13 amino acids. CDR1 and CDR2 from the germline V gene are MNHEY and SVGAGI. In DNA, the CDR3 is TGTGCCAGCAGGTCGACAGGGATCGGCGAGCAGTACTTC. Translating gives CASRSTGIGEQYF.

CDR3 in amino acids: CASSEEAQGLGTEAFF. DNA for the CDR3: TGTGCCAGCAGTGAAGAAGCCCAGGGACTGGGCACTGAAGCTTTCTTT. The chain couples TRBV2 to TRBJ1-1, with a tentative D call TRBD1 (5 bases). V lost 1 base and J 4 bases, leaving 16 bases between the germline ends. Germline CDR1 reads SNHLY; CDR2 reads FYNNEI. CDR3 length: 16 residues.

There are a few counts of this clone. The chain joins TRBV4-3 to TRBJ1-2; 9 bases match TRBD1. The CDR3 spans 14 residues. V shed 3 bases and J 4 bases; nucleotides not matched to a gene: 3. Germline CDR1 LGHNA, CDR2 YSLEER. The DNA for the CDR3 is TGCGCCAGCAGCCAGGCGACAGGGGGCTATGGCTACACCTTC. This translates into CASSQATGGYGYTF.